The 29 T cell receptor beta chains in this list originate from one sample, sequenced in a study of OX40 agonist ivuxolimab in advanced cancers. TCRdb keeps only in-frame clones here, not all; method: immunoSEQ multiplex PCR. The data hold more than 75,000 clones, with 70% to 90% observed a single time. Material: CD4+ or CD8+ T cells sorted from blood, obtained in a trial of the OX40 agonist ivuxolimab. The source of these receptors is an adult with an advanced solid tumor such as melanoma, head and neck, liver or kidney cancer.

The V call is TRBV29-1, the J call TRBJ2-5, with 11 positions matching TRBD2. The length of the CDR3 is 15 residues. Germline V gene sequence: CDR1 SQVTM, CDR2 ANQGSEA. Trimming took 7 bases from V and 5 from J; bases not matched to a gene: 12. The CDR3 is CSGRGTSGGGETQYF. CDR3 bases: TGCAGCGGTCGCGGGACTAGCGGAGGGGGGGAGACCCAGTACTTC.

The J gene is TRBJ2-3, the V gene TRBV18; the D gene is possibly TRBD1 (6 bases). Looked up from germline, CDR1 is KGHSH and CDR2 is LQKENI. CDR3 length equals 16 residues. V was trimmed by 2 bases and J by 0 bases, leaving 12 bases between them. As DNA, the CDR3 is TGTGCCAGCTCACCAAAACAGGGTTTCAGCACAGATACGCAGTATTTT. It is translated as CASSPKQGFSTDTQYF.

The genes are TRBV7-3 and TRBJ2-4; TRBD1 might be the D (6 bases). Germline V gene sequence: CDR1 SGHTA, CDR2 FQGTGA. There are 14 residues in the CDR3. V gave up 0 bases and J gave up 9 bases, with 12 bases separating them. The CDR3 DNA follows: TGTGCCAGCAGCTTAACTGATCGAGGGGGCATTCAGTACTTC. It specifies CASSLTDRGGIQYF.

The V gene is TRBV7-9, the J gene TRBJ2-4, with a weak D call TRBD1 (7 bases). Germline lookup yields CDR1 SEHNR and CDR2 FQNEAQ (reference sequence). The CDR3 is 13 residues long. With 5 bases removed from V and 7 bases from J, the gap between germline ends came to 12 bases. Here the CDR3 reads CASSLRGANIQYF. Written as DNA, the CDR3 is TGTGCCAGCAGCCTCAGGGGGGCTAACATTCAGTACTTC.

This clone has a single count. CDR3 in amino acids: CAISPGTSGASTDTQYF. CDR3 nucleotide sequence: TGTGCCATCAGCCCTGGGACTAGCGGGGCTAGCACAGATACGCAGTATTTT. The J gene is TRBJ2-3, the V gene TRBV10-3; 13 nucleotides match TRBD2. This CDR3 contains 17 residues. Germline V gene data show CDR1 as ENHRY and CDR2 as SYGVKD. After removal of 6 bases from V and 0 bases from J, the junction contained 6 bases not matched to a gene.

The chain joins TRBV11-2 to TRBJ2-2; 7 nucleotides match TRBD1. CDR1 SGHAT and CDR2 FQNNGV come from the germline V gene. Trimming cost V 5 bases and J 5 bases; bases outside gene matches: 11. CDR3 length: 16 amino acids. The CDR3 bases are TGTGCCAGCAGCCTCGAGACAGGGAGAAAGACCGGGGAGCTGTTTTTT. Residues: CASSLETGRKTGELFF.

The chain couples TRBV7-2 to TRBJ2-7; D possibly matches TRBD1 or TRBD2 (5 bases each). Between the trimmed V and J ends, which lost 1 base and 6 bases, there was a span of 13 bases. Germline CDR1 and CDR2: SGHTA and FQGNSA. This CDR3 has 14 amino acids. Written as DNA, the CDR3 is TGTGCCAGCAGCTTAGTTGTGGGGGTCGGCGAGCAGTACTTC. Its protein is CASSLVVGVGEQYF.

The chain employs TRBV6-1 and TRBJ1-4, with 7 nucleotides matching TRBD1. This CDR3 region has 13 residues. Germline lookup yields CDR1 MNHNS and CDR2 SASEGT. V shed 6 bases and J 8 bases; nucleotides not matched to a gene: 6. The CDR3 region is CASRRTGREKLFF. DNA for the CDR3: TGTGCCAGCAGAAGGACAGGTCGGGAAAAACTGTTTTTT.

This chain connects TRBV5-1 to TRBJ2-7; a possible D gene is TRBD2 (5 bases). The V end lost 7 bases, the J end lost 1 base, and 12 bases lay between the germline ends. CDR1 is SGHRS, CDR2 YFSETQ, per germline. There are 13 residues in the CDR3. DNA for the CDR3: TGCGCCAGCGGAACGACGGGATCCTACGAGCAGTACTTC. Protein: CASGTTGSYEQYF.

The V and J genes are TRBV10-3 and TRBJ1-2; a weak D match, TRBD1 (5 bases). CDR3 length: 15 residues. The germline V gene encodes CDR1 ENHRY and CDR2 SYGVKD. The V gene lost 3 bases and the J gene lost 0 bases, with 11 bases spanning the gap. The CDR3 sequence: CAISDRQGANYGYTF. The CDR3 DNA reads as TGTGCCATCAGTGACCGGCAGGGAGCTAACTATGGCTACACCTTC.

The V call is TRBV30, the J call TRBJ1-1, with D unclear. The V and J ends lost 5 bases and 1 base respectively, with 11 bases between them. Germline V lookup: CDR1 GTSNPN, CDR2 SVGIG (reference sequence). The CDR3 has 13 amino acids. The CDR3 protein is CAWDRRGNTEAFF. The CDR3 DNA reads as TGTGCCTGGGACCGGCGTGGGAACACTGAAGCTTTCTTT.

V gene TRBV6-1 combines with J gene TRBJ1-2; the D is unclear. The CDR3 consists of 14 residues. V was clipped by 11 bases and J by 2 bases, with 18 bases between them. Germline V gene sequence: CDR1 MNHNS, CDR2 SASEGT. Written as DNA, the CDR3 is TGTGCCGGGGTCGTCCAACCCGGGAACTATGGCTACACCTTC. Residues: CAGVVQPGNYGYTF.

CDR3 DNA: TGTGCCAGCAGCGACACCTTCCGACCCGGGACAGGGTATGGCGGCGAGCAGTACTTC. Translation gives CASSDTFRPGTGYGGEQYF. The chain employs TRBV27 and TRBJ2-7; TRBD1 aligns across 9 bases. From germline, CDR1 is MNHEY and CDR2 SMNVEV (reference sequence). Trimming removed 6 bases from V and 6 bases from J; junction bases left unmatched: 24. The CDR3 has 19 residues.

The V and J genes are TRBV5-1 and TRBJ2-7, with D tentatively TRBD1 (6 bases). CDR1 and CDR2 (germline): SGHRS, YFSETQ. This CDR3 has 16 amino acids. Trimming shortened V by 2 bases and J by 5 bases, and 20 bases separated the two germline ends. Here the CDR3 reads CASSFYHTGTAHEQYF. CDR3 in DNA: TGCGCCAGCAGCTTTTATCATACAGGGACGGCGCACGAGCAGTACTTC.

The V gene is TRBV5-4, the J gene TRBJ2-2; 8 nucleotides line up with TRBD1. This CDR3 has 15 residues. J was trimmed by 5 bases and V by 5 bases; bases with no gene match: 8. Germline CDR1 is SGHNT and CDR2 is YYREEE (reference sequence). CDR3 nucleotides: TGTGCCAGCAGTCCGGGGGACAGGAATACCGGGGAGCTGTTTTTT. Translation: CASSPGDRNTGELFF. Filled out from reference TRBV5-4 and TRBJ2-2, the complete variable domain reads ETGVTQSPTHLIKTRGQQVTLRCSSQSGHNTVSWYQQALGQGPQFIFQYYREEENGRGNFPPRFSGLQFPNYSSELNVNALELDDSALYLCASSPGDRNTGELFFGEGSRLTVL.

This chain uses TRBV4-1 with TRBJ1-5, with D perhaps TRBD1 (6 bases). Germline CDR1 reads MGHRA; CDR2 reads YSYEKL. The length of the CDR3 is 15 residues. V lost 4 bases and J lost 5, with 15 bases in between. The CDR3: CASSRQTGDYQPQHF. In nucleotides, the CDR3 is TGCGCCAGCAGCCGGCAGACAGGTGACTATCAGCCCCAGCATTTT.

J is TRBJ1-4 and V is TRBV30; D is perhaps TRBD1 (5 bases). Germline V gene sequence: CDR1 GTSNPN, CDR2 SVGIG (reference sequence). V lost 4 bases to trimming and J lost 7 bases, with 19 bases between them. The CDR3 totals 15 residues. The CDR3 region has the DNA TGTGCCTGGAACCGGGGAGGGGCCTTAATTGAAAAACTGTTTTTT. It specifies CAWNRGGALIEKLFF.

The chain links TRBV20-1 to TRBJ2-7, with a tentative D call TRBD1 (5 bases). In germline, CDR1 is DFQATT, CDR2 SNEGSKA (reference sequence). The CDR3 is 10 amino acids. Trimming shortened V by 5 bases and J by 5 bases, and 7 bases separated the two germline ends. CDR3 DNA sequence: TGCAGTGCTGCCAGGGACGAGCAGTACTTC. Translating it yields CSAARDEQYF.

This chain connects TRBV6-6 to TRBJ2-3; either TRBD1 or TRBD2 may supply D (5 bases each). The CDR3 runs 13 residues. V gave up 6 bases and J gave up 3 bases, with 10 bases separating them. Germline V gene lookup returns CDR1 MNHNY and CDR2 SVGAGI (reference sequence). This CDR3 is CASSPGATDTQYF. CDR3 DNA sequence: TGTGCCAGCAGCCCCGGGGCGACAGATACGCAGTATTTT.

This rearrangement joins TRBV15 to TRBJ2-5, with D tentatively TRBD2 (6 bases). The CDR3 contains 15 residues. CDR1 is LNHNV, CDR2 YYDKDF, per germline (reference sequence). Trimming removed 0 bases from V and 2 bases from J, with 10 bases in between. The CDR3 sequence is CATSRDGTSQETQYF. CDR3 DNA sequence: TGTGCCACCAGCAGAGACGGGACTTCACAAGAGACCCAGTACTTC.

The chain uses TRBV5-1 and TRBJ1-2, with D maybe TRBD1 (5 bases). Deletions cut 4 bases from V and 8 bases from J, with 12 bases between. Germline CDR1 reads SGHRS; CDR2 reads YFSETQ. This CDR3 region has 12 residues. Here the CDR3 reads CASSPFGGGYTF. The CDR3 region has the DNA TGCGCCAGCAGCCCCTTCGGGGGAGGCTACACCTTC.

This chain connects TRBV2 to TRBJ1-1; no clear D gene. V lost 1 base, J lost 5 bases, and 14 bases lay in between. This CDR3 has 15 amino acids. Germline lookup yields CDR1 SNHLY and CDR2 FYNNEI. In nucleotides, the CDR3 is TGTGCCAGCAGTGAAGGGATTGGGCGTGGGACTGAAGCTTTCTTT. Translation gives CASSEGIGRGTEAFF.

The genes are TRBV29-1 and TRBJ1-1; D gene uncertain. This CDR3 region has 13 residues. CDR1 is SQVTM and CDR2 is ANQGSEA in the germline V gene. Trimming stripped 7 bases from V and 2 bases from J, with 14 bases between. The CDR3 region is CSGLSLGNTEAFF. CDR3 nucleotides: TGCAGCGGTCTGAGTTTGGGAAACACTGAAGCTTTCTTT.

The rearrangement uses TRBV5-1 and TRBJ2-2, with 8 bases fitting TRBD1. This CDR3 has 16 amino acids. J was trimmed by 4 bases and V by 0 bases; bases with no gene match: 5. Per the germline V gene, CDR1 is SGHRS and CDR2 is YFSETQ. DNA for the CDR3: TGCGCCAGCAGCTTGGCTGCAGGGGGCAGCACCGGGGAGCTGTTTTTT. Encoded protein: CASSLAAGGSTGELFF.

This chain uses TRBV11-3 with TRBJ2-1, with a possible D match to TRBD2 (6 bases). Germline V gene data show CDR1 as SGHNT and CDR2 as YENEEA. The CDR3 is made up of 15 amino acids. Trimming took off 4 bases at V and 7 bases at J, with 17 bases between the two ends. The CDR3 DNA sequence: TGTGCCAGCAGCTCGACGGGGCAGGGAGGTAATGAGCAGTTCTTC. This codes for CASSSTGQGGNEQFF.

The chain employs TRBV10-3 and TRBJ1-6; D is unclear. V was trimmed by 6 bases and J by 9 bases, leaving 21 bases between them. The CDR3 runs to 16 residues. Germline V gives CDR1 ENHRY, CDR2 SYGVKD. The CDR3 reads CAISQEPAGGASPLHF. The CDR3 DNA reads TGTGCCATCAGCCAAGAACCGGCCGGCGGCGCTTCACCCCTCCACTTT.

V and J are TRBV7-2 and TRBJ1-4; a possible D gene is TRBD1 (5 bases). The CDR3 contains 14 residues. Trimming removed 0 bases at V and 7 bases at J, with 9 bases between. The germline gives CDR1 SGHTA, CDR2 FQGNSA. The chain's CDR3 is CASSLAVQGEKLFF. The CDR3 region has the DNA TGTGCCAGCAGCTTAGCGGTCCAGGGTGAAAAACTGTTTTTT.

CDR3 in DNA: TGCGCCAGCAGCCAAGACGGGGGGGTGGTGGAGACCCAGTACTTC. As protein: CASSQDGGVVETQYF. This rearrangement joins TRBV5-1 to TRBJ2-5; TRBD2 aligns across 8 bases. CDR1 and CDR2 from the germline V gene are SGHRS and YFSETQ. The CDR3 is made up of 15 amino acids. The trim removed 4 bases at V and 5 bases at J, leaving 10 bases unmatched.

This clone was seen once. CDR3 protein: CASSLGLAGGQYTQYF. DNA for the CDR3: TGTGCCAGCAGCTTAGGGCTAGCGGGAGGGCAATATACGCAGTATTTT. The J gene is TRBJ2-3, the V gene TRBV7-8, with 12 bases aligning to TRBD2. CDR3 length: 16 amino acids. Germline V CDR1 and CDR2: SGHVS, FQNEAQ. V gave up 1 base and J gave up 7 bases; unmatched junction bases: 6. The full variable domain, rest sourced from reference TRBV7-8 and TRBJ2-3, is GAGVSQSPRYKVAKRGQDVALRCDPISGHVSLFWYQQALGQGPEFLTYFQNEAQLDKSGLPSDRFFAERPEGSVSTLKIQRTQQEDSAVYLCASSLGLAGGQYTQYFGPGTRLTVL.